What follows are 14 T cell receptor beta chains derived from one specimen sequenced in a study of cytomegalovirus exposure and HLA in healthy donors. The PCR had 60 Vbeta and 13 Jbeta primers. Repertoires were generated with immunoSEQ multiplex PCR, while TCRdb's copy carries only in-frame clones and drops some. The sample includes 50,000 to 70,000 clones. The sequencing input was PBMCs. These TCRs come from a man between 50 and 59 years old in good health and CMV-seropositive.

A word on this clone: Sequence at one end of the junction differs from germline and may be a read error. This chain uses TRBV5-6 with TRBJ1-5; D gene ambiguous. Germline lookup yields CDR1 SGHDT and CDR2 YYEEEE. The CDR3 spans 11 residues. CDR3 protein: CARSFYQPQHF. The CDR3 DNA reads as TGTGCCAGAAGCTTCTATCAGCCCCAGCATTTT.

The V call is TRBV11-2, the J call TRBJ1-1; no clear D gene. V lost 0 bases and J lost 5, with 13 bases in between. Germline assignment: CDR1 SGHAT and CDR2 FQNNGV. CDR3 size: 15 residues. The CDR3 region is CASSLDLGSETEAFF. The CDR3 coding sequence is TGTGCCAGCAGCTTAGATTTAGGGAGTGAGACTGAAGCTTTCTTT.

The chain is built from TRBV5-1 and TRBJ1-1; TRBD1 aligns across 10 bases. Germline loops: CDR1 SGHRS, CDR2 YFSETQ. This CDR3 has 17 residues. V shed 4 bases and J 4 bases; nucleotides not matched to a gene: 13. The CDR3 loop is CASSLSWTGGSGTEAFF. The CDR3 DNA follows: TGCGCCAGCAGCCTAAGTTGGACAGGGGGTAGTGGCACTGAAGCTTTCTTT.

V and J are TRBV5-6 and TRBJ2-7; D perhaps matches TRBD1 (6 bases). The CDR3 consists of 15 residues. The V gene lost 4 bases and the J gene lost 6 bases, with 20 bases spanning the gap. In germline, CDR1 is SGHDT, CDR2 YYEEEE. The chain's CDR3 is CASSPERTAWVEQYF. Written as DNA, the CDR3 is TGTGCCAGCAGCCCGGAGAGGACAGCCTGGGTCGAGCAGTACTTC.

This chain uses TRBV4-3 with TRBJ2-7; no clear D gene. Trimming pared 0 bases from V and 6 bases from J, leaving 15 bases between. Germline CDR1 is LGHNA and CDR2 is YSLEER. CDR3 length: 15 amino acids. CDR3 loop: CASSQDRVALGEQYF. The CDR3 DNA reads TGCGCCAGCAGCCAAGATCGGGTGGCTTTGGGCGAGCAGTACTTC.

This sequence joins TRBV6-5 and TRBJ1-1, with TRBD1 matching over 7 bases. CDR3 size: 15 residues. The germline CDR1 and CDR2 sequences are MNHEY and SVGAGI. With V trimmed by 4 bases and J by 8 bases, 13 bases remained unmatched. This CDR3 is CASSSDYLGGREAFF. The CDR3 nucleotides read TGTGCCAGCAGTTCCGACTACCTAGGGGGCCGCGAAGCTTTCTTT.

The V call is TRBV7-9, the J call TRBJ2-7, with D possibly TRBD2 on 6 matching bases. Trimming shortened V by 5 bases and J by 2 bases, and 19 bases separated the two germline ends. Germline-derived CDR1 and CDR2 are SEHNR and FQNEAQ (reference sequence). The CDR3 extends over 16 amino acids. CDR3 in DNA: TGTGCCAGCAGCCGTAACCCGGGGGACGGCGCCTACGAGCAGTACTTC. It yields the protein CASSRNPGDGAYEQYF.

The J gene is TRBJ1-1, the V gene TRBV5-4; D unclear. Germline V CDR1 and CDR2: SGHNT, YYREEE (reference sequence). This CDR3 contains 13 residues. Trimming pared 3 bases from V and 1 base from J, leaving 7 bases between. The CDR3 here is CASSSGKNTEAFF. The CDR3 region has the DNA TGTGCCAGCAGCTCCGGGAAGAACACTGAAGCTTTCTTT.

The CDR3 region is CASSPRTGGYGYTF. The CDR3 DNA follows: TGTGCCAGCAGTCCCCGGACAGGGGGCTATGGCTACACCTTC. The chain recombines TRBV28 with TRBJ1-2; 10 bases line up with TRBD1. The ends lost 5 bases at V and 4 bases at J; junction bases unmatched: 4. The CDR3 is 14 amino acids. Germline CDR1 reads MDHEN; CDR2 reads SYDVKM.

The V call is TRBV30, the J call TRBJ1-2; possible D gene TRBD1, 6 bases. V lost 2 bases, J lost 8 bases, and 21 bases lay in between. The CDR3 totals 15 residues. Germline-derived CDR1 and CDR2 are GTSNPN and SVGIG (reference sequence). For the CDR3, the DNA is TGTGCCTGGAGTATATCGACAGGTCCCGTGGGGGGCTACACCTTC. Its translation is CAWSISTGPVGGYTF.

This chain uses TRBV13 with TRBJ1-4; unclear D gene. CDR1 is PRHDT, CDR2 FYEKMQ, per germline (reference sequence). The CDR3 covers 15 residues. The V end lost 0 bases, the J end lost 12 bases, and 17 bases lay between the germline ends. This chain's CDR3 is CASSLGHGAIEQLFF. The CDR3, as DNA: TGTGCCAGCAGCTTAGGGCATGGTGCAATTGAGCAACTGTTTTTT.

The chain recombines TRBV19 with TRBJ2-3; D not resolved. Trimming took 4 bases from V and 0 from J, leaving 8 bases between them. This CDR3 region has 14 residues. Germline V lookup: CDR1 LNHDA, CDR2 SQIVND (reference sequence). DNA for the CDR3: TGTGCCAGTAGTAGCCAGGCCAGCACAGATACGCAGTATTTT. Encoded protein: CASSSQASTDTQYF.

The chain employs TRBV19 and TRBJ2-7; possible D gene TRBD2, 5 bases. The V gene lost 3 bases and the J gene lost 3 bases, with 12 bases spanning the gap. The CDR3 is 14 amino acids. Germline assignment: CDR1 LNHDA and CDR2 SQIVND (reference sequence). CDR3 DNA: TGTGCCAGTAGTATCCGACTATCAGTCTACGAGCAGTACTTC. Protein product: CASSIRLSVYEQYF. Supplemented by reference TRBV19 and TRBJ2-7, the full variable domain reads DGGITQSPKYLFRKEGQNVTLSCEQNLNHDAMYWYRQDPGQGLRLIYYSQIVNDFQKGDIAEGYSVSREKKESFPLTVTSAQKNPTAFYLCASSIRLSVYEQYFGPGTRLTVT.

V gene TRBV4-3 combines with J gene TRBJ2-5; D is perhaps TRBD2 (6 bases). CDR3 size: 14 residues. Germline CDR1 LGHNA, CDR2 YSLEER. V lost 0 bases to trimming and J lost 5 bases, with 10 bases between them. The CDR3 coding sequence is TGCGCCAGCAGCCAAGAGGGGACTTCGGAGACCCAGTACTTC. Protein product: CASSQEGTSETQYF.